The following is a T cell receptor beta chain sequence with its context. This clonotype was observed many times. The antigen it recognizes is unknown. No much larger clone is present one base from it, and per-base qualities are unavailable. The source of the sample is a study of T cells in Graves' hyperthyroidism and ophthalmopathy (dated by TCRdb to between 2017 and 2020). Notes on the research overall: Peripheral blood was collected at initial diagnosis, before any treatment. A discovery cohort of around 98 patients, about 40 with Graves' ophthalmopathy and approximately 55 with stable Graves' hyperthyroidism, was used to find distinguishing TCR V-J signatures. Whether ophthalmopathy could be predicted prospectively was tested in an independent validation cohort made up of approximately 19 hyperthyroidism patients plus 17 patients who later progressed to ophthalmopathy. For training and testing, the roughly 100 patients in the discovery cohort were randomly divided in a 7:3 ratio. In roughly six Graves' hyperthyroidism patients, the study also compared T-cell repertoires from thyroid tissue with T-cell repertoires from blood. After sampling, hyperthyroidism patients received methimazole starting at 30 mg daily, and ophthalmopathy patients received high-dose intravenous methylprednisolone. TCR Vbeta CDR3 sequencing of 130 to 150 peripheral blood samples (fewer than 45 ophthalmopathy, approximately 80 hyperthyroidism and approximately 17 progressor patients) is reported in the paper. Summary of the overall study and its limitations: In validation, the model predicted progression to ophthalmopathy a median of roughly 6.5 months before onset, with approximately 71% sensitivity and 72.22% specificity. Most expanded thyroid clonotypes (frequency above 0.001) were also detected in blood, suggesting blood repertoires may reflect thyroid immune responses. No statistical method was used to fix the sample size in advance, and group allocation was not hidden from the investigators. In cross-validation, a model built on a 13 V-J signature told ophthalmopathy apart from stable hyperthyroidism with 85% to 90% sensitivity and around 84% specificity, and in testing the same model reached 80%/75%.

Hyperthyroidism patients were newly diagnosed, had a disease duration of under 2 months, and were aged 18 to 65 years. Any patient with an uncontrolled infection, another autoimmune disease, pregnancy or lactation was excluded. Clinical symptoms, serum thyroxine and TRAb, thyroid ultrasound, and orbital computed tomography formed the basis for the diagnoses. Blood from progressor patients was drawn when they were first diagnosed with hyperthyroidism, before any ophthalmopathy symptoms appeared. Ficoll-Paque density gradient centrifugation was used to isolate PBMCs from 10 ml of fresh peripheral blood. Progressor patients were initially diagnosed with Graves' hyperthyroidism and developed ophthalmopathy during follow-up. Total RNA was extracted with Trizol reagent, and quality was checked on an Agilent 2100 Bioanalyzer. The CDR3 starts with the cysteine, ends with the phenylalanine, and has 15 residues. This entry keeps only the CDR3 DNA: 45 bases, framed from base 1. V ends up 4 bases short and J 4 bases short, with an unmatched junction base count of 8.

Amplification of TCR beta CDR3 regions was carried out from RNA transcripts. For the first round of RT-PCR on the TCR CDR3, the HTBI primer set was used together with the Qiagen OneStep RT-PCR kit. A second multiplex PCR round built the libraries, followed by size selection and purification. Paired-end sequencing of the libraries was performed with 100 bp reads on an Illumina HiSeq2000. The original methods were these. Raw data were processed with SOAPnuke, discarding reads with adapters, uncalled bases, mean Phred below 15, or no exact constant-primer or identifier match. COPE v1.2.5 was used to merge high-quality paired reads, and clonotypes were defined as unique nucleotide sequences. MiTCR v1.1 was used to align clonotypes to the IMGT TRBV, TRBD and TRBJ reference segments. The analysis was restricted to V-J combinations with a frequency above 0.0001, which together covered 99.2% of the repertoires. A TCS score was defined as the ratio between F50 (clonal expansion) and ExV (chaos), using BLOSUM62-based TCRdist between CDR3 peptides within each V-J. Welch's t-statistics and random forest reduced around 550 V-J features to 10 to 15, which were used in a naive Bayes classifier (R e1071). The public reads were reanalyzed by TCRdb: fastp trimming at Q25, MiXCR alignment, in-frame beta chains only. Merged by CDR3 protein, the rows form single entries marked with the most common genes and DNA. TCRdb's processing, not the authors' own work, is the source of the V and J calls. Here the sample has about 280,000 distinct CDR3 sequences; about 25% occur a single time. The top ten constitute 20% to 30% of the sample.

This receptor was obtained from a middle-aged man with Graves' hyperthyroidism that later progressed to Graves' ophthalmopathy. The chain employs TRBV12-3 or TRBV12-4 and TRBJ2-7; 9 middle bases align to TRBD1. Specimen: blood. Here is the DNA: TGTGCCAGCAGTTGGGACAGGGCAAAAGGTTACGAGCAGTACTTC. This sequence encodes CASSWDRAKGYEQYF.